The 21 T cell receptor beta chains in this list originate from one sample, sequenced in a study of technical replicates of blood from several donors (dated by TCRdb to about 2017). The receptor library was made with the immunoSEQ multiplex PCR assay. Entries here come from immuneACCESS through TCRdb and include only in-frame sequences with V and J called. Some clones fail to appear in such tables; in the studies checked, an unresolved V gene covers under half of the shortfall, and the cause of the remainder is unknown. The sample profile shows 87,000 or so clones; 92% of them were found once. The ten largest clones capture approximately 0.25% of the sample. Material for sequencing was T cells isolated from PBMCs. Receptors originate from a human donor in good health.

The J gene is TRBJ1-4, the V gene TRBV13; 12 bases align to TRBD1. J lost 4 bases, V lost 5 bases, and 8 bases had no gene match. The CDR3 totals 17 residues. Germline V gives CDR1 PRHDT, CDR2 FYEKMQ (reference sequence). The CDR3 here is CASSRDRGQAGNEKLFF. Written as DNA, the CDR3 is TGTGCCAGCAGCCGGGACAGGGGGCAGGCGGGTAATGAAAAACTGTTTTTT. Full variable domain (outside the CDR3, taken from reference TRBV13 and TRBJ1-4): AAGVIQSPRHLIKEKRETATLKCYPIPRHDTVYWYQQGPGQDPQFLISFYEKMQSDKGSIPDRFSAQQFSDYHSELNMSSLELGDSALYFCASSRDRGQAGNEKLFFGSGTQLSVL.

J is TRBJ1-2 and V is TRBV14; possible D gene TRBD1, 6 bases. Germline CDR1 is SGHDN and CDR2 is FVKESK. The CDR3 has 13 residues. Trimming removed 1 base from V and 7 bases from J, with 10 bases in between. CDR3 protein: CASSQVQGSGYTF. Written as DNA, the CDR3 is TGTGCCAGCAGCCAAGTACAGGGTAGTGGCTACACCTTC.

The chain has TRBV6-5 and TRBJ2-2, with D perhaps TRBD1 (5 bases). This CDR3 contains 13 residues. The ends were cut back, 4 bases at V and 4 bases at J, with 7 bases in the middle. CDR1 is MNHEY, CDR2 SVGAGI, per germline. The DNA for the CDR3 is TGTGCCAGCAGTTTAGGGGTCACCGGGGAGCTGTTTTTT. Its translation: CASSLGVTGELFF.

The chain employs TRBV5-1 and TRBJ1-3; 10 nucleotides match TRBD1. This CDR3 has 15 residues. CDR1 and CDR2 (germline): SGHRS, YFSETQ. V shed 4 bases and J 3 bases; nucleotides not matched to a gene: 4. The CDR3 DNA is TGCGCCAGCAGCAAAGGGACAGGGGATGGAAACACCATATATTTT. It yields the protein CASSKGTGDGNTIYF.

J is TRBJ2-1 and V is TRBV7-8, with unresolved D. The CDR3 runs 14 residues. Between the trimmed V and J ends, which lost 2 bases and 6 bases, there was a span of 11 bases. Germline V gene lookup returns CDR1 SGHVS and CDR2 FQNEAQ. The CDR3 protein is CASSLFVTGNEQFF. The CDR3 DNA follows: TGTGCCAGCAGCTTATTTGTAACGGGCAATGAGCAGTTCTTC.

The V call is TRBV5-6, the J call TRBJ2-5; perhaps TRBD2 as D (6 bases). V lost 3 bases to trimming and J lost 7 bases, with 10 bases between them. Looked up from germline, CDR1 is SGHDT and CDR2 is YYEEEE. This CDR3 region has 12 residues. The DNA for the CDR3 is TGTGCCAGCAGCTGGGACTCCCGGACCCAGTACTTC. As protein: CASSWDSRTQYF.

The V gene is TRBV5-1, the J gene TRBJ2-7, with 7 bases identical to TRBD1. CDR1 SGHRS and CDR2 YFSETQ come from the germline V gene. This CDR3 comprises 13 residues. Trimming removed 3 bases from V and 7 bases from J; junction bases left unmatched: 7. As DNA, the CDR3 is TGCGCCAGCAGCTCGACAGGGATGTGGGAGCAGTACTTC. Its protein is CASSSTGMWEQYF.

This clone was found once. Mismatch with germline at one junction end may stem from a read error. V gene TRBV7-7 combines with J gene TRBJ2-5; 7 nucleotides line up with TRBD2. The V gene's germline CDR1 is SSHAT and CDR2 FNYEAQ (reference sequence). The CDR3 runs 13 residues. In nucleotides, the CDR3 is TGTGCTAGCAGCTTAGGCGGGGGTGAGACCCAGTACTTC. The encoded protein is CASSLGGGETQYF.

CDR3 bases: TGTGCCAGCAGCCCACTGGGGGGTCAGGGACTCTACCCCCTCCACTTT. Translating it yields CASSPLGGQGLYPLHF. V is TRBV9 and J is TRBJ1-6, with D possibly matching TRBD1 (5 bases). The CDR3 is 16 residues long. Per germline, CDR1 SGDLS and CDR2 YYNGEE. Between the trimmed V and J ends, which lost 4 bases and 13 bases, there was a span of 24 bases.

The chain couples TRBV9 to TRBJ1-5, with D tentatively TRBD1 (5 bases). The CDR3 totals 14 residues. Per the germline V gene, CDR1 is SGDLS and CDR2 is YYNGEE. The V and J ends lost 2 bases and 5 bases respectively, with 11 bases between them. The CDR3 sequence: CASSVDQGDQPQHF. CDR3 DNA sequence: TGTGCCAGCAGCGTGGATCAAGGGGATCAGCCCCAGCATTTT.

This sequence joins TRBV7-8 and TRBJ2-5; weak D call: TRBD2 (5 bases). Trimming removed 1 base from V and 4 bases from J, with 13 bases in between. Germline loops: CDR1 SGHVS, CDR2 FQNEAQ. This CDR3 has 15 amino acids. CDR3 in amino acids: CASSLVIGNPETQYF. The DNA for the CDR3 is TGTGCCAGCAGCTTAGTAATCGGGAATCCAGAGACCCAGTACTTC.

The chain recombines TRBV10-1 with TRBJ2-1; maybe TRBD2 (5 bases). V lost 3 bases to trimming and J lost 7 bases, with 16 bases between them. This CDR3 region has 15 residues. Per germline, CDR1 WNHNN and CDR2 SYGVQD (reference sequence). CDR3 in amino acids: CASSEGRRGINEQFF. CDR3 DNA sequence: TGCGCCAGCAGTGAAGGGCGGAGAGGGATAAATGAGCAGTTCTTC.

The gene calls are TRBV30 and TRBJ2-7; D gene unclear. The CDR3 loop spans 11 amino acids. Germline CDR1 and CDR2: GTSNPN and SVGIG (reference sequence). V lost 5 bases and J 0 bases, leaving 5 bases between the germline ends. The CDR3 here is CAWRSSYEQYF. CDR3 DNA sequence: TGTGCCTGGCGTTCCTCCTACGAGCAGTACTTC.

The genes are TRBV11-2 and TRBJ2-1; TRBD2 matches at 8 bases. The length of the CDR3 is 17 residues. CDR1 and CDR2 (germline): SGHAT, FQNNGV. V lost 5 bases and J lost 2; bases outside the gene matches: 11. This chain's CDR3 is CASSPSGQAGAYNEQFF. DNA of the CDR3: TGTGCCAGCAGCCCTAGTGGCCAAGCGGGAGCCTACAATGAGCAGTTCTTC.

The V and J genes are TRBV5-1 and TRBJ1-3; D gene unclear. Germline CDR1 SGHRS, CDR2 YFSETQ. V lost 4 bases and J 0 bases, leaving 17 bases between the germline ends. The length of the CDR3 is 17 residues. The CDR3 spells CASSMSSGGSSGNTIYF. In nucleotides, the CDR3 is TGCGCCAGCAGCATGTCGAGCGGCGGAAGCTCTGGAAACACCATATATTTT.

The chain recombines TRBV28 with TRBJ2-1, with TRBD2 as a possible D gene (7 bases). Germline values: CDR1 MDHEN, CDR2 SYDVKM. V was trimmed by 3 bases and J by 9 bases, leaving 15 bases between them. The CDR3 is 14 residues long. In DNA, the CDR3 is TGTGCCAGCAGTTTCTGGGGAGGGGGGGGTGAGCAGTTCTTC. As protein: CASSFWGGGGEQFF.

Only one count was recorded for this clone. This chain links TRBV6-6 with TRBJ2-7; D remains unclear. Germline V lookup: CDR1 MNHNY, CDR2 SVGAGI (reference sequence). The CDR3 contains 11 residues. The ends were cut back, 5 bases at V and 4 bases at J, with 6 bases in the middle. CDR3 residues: CASSQKYEQYF. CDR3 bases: TGTGCCAGCAGTCAAAAATACGAGCAGTACTTC.

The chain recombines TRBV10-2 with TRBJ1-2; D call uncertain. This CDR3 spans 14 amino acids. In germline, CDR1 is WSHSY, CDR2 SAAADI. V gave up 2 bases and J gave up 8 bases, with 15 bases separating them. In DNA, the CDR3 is TGCGCCAGCAGTGAGGTGGGCGAGCCGGGGGGCTACACCTTC. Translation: CASSEVGEPGGYTF.

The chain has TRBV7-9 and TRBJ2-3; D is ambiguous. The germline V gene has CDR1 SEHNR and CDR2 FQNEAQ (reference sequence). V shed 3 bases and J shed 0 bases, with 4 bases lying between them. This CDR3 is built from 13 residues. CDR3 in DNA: TGTGCCAGCAGCTTCGGGAGCACAGATACGCAGTATTTT. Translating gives CASSFGSTDTQYF. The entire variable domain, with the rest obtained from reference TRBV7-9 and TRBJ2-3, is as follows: DTGVSQNPRHKITKRGQNVTFRCDPISEHNRLYWYRQTLGQGPEFLTYFQNEAQLEKSRLLSDRFSAERPKGSFSTLEIQRTEQGDSAMYLCASSFGSTDTQYFGPGTRLTVL.

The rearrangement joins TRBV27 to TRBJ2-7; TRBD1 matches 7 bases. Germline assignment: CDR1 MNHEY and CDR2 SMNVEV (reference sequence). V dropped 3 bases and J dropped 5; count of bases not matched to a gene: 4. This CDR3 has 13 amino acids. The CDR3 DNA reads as TGTGCCAGCAGTTTTTTTGGACAGGACGAGCAGTACTTC. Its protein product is CASSFFGQDEQYF.

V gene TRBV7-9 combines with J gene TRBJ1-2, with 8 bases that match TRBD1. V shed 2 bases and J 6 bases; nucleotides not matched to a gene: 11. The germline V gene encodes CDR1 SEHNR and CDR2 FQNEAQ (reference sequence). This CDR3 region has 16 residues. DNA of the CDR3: TGTGCCAGCAGCTTACAACGGGGGACAGGAGGTGATGGCTACACCTTC. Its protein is CASSLQRGTGGDGYTF.